One and the same sample provided the 20 T cell receptor beta chains below, sequenced in a study of blood T cell repertoires in COVID-19. Profiled with immunoSEQ multiplex PCR; TCRdb holds only in-frame clones, not every one. The repertoire holds approximately 93,000 clones, about three quarters seen once, with over 13% in the top ten. Sequenced input: peripheral blood. These receptors were taken from a woman of 80 years or more with acute or convalescent COVID-19.

The rearrangement joins TRBV12-3 or TRBV12-4 to TRBJ1-2; D might be TRBD1 (5 bases). V was shortened by 5 bases and J by 4 bases, with 11 bases between the two germline ends. This CDR3 is built from 13 residues. CDR3 sequence (DNA): TGTGCCAGCAGTACACAGGCAATCTATGGCTACACCTTC. This sequence encodes CASSTQAIYGYTF.

The rearrangement uses TRBV5-1 and TRBJ1-1; TRBD1 matches at 7 bases. This CDR3 has 14 amino acids. CDR1 and CDR2 (germline): SGHRS, YFSETQ. The V and J ends lost 4 bases and 4 bases, in that order; junction bases with no gene match: 7. CDR3 loop: CASSLTGRSTEAFF. CDR3 nucleotide sequence: TGCGCCAGCAGCCTGACAGGGAGGAGCACTGAAGCTTTCTTT.

This clone was seen repeatedly, ten times or more. The genes are TRBV7-2 and TRBJ2-3; 8 nucleotides match TRBD1. The V segment lost 5 bases and the J segment 4 bases; nucleotides outside the gene matches: 11. The CDR3 totals 16 residues. Germline loops: CDR1 SGHTA, CDR2 FQGNSA. CDR3 protein: CASSPHRQGAADTQYF. CDR3 nucleotide sequence: TGTGCCAGCAGCCCCCACCGCCAGGGGGCTGCAGATACGCAGTATTTT.

This chain connects TRBV5-4 to TRBJ2-5; perhaps TRBD2 as D (6 bases). CDR1 is SGHNT and CDR2 is YYREEE in the germline V gene (reference sequence). The germline V and J ends were trimmed by 3 bases and 5 bases, with 17 bases remaining between them. This CDR3 spans 15 amino acids. The chain's CDR3 is CASSSRLVAGETQYF. The CDR3 coding sequence is TGTGCCAGCAGCTCCCGACTAGTTGCGGGGGAGACCCAGTACTTC.

J is TRBJ1-1 and V is TRBV5-6, with TRBD1 as a possible D gene (5 bases). Trimming removed 1 base from V and 2 bases from J, with 6 bases in between. Germline values: CDR1 SGHDT, CDR2 YYEEEE. CDR3 length: 13 amino acids. The CDR3 is CASSLQGNTEAFF. For the CDR3, the DNA is TGTGCCAGCAGCTTGCAGGGAAACACTGAAGCTTTCTTT. Full variable domain (missing parts from reference TRBV5-6 and TRBJ1-1): DAGVTQSPTHLIKTRGQQVTLRCSPKSGHDTVSWYQQALGQGPQFIFQYYEEEERQRGNFPDRFSGHQFPNYSSELNVNALLLGDSALYLCASSLQGNTEAFFGQGTRLTVV.

V usage is TRBV5-4 and J usage is TRBJ1-2; TRBD1 matches 10 bases. Trimming removed 4 bases from V and 4 bases from J; junction bases left unmatched: 13. The CDR3 is 17 residues long. In germline, CDR1 is SGHNT, CDR2 YYREEE (reference sequence). The CDR3 DNA is TGTGCCAGCAGCCCCGACAGGGGGCGCGTTCGGCTCTATGGCTACACCTTC. Amino acid sequence: CASSPDRGRVRLYGYTF.

V gene TRBV28 combines with J gene TRBJ1-5, with D unresolved. The CDR3 is 12 amino acids. Germline assignment: CDR1 MDHEN and CDR2 SYDVKM. V lost 5 bases and J 7 bases, leaving 9 bases between the germline ends. Written as DNA, the CDR3 is TGTGCCAGCAGTACCTCAGGCCAGCCCCAGCATTTT. As protein: CASSTSGQPQHF.

V gene TRBV11-3 combines with J gene TRBJ2-3; 10 bases match TRBD2. Looked up from germline, CDR1 is SGHNT and CDR2 is YENEEA. J gave up 2 bases and V 3 bases, and 5 bases lay outside the gene matches. The CDR3 is made up of 16 amino acids. The CDR3 spells CASSLQAGGNTDTQYF. The DNA of the CDR3 is TGTGCCAGCAGCTTGCAAGCGGGGGGGAACACAGATACGCAGTATTTT.

The chain joins TRBV18 to TRBJ2-1; 14 positions agree with TRBD2. Germline V lookup: CDR1 KGHSH, CDR2 LQKENI. J lost 5 bases, V lost 2 bases, and 8 bases had no gene match. The CDR3 runs 18 residues. CDR3 DNA: TGTGCCAGCTCACCAGCCGGACTAGCGGGGGGCATCCACAATGAGCAGTTCTTC. It encodes CASSPAGLAGGIHNEQFF.

This chain links TRBV5-1 with TRBJ2-7, with D possibly TRBD2 on 8 matching bases. Germline V gene lookup returns CDR1 SGHRS and CDR2 YFSETQ. V lost 6 bases and J 6 bases, leaving 19 bases between the germline ends. The CDR3 is 14 residues long. CDR3 amino acids: CASIRGTSTSEQYF. CDR3 DNA sequence: TGCGCCAGCATCAGGGGGACTAGTACCTCCGAGCAGTACTTC.

The gene calls are TRBV19 and TRBJ2-1; 11 bases align to TRBD2. The V segment lost 6 bases and the J segment 0 bases; nucleotides outside the gene matches: 13. Per germline, CDR1 LNHDA and CDR2 SQIVND (reference sequence). The CDR3 runs 19 residues. As DNA, the CDR3 is TGTGCCAGTAGCCCCCTTACTAGCGGGGGCCCTAGCTCCTACAATGAGCAGTTCTTC. Amino acid sequence: CASSPLTSGGPSSYNEQFF.

The chain joins TRBV20-1 to TRBJ1-2; D gene uncertain. The V end lost 3 bases, the J end lost 1 base, and 12 bases lay between the germline ends. The CDR3 covers 14 residues. Looked up from germline, CDR1 is DFQATT and CDR2 is SNEGSKA (reference sequence). The DNA of the CDR3 is TGCAGTGCTAGTTCGGGAGGAAATAACTATGGCTACACCTTC. Protein product: CSASSGGNNYGYTF.

This chain connects TRBV30 to TRBJ1-1, with D unclear. The germline V gene has CDR1 GTSNPN and CDR2 SVGIG (reference sequence). V lost 3 bases and J 1 base, leaving 9 bases between the germline ends. CDR3 length: 13 amino acids. As DNA, the CDR3 is TGTGCCTGGAGCCCTTCAGAGAACACTGAAGCTTTCTTT. It is translated as CAWSPSENTEAFF. Complete variable domain (other parts from reference TRBV30 and TRBJ1-1): SQTIHQWPATLVQPVGSPLSLECTVEGTSNPNLYWYRQAAGRGLQLLFYSVGIGQISSEVPQNLSASRPQDRQFILSSKKLLLSDSGFYLCAWSPSENTEAFFGQGTRLTVV.

V is TRBV12-3 or TRBV12-4 and J is TRBJ2-1, with no clear D. V was clipped by 4 bases and J by 9 bases, with 7 bases between them. The CDR3 totals 11 residues. CDR3 protein: CASSSQLEQFF. The DNA for the CDR3 is TGTGCCAGCAGTTCCCAACTTGAGCAGTTCTTC.

This clone was counted a few times. The V call is TRBV7-2, the J call TRBJ2-7; no definite D call. Per the germline V gene, CDR1 is SGHTA and CDR2 is FQGNSA. The CDR3 spans 14 residues. Trimming removed 2 bases from V and 3 bases from J, with 11 bases in between. CDR3 loop: CASSLKNTGYEQYF. CDR3 DNA sequence: TGTGCCAGCAGCTTAAAGAACACGGGCTACGAGCAGTACTTC.

The chain couples TRBV9 to TRBJ1-3; the D gene is possibly TRBD1 (5 bases). The CDR3 is 14 residues long. Germline V CDR1 and CDR2: SGDLS, YYNGEE. Trimming took 1 base from V and 0 from J, leaving 5 bases between them. The CDR3 reads CASSVQGSGNTIYF. CDR3 nucleotides: TGTGCCAGCAGCGTACAGGGCTCTGGAAACACCATATATTTT.

The chain uses TRBV29-1 and TRBJ1-2; TRBD1 matches at 8 bases. The CDR3 is 12 amino acids. Trimming removed 7 bases from V and 5 bases from J; junction bases left unmatched: 6. Per the germline V gene, CDR1 is SQVTM and CDR2 is ANQGSEA. The CDR3 region has the DNA TGCAGCGGAGACAGGGGCGCTTATGGCTACACCTTC. Protein sequence: CSGDRGAYGYTF. The whole variable domain, remainder taken from reference TRBV29-1 and TRBJ1-2, is SAVISQKPSRDICQRGTSLTIQCQVDSQVTMMFWYRQQPGQSLTLIATANQGSEATYESGFVIDKFPISRPNLTFSTLTVSNMSPEDSSIYLCSGDRGAYGYTFGSGTRLTVV.

The chain carries TRBV7-2 and TRBJ2-5; TRBD2 might be the D (6 bases). This CDR3 comprises 15 residues. Trimming cost V 3 bases and J 4 bases, with 15 bases left between them. The V gene's germline CDR1 is SGHTA and CDR2 FQGNSA. In DNA, the CDR3 is TGTGCCAGCAGCTTTAATAAAGGTAGCGGAGAGACCCAGTACTTC. Its protein is CASSFNKGSGETQYF.

CDR3 bases: TGTGCCAGCAGGGCCCTGGGCGGGGGGGCCTCCGAGACCCAGTACTTC. Translating gives CASRALGGGASETQYF. The chain is built from TRBV7-9 and TRBJ2-5; TRBD2 agrees at 9 bases. The CDR3 sequence is 16 residues long. The germline CDR1 and CDR2 sequences are SEHNR and FQNEAQ (reference sequence). V was clipped by 6 bases and J by 5 bases; unmatched bases: 13.

This clone was recorded a few times. The chain carries TRBV5-4 and TRBJ2-3, with a weak D call TRBD2 (5 bases). Trimming pared 1 base from V and 2 bases from J, leaving 8 bases between. CDR3 length equals 14 residues. Per germline, CDR1 SGHNT and CDR2 YYREEE (reference sequence). In DNA form, the CDR3 reads TGTGCCAGCAGCTTGTGGGGAGCCACAGATACGCAGTATTTT. Translation: CASSLWGATDTQYF.